Sequencing of this TCR beta chain was carried out in a study of cytomegalovirus exposure and HLA in healthy donors. Study findings and constraints: Most subjects had HLA-A and HLA-B alleles reportedly predicted accurately by TCR beta sequences. As confirmed in vitro, a few CMV-associated chains were specific for CMV antigens. Productive rates of about 90% or about 30% were seen for most TCR beta V segments in an earlier analysis.

With 60 Vbeta and 13 Jbeta primers, the PCR was carried out. Data came from immunoSEQ multiplex PCR; TCRdb stores just in-frame clones and leaves some out. The sample shows about 98,000 clones, 80% to 90% of them seen only once. This clone was detected only a few times. What it recognizes is unknown. Germline V CDR1 and CDR2: SGHRS, YFSETQ. The CDR3 sequence is 15 residues long. After removal of 4 bases from V and 6 bases from J, the junction contained 9 bases not matched to a gene. Sequenced input: PBMCs. The rearrangement links TRBV5-1 to TRBJ2-3, with TRBD1 identical over 9 bases. The sequence was collected from a man aged 35 to 55 in good health and CMV-seronegative. Written as DNA, the CDR3 is TGCGCCAGCAGCGGCGGTACAGGGGGCATTGATACGCAGTATTTT. Its protein product is CASSGGTGGIDTQYF.